The T cell receptor beta chain under discussion was sequenced for a study of blood T cell repertoires in COVID-19. Measured with immunoSEQ multiplex PCR; TCRdb has only the in-frame clones, and not every one. The table lists over 110,000 clones, roughly 90% of them singletons. V lost 5 bases, J lost 0 bases, and 7 bases lay in between. The CDR3 contains 13 residues. Germline CDR1 SGHTA, CDR2 FQGNSA. This clonotype was sampled from a man between 65 and 85 years old with acute or convalescent COVID-19. V and J are TRBV7-2 and TRBJ1-1; D remains unclear. The sequencing input was peripheral blood. In DNA, the CDR3 is TGTGCCAGCAGCCGGGAGATGAACACTGAAGCTTTCTTT. Translated, it gives CASSREMNTEAFF.